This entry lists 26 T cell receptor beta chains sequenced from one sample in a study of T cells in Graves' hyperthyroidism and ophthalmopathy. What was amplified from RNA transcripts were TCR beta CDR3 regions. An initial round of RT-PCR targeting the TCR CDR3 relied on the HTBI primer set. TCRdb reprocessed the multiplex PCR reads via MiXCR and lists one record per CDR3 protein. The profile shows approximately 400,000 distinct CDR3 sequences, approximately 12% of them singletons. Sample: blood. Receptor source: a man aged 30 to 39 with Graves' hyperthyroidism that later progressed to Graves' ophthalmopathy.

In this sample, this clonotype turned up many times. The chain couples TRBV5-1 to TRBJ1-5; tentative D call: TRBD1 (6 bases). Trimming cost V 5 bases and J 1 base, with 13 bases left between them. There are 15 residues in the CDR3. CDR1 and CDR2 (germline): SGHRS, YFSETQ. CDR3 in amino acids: CASSPGQRSNQPQHF. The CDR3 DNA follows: TGCGCCAGCAGTCCTGGACAGCGAAGCAATCAGCCCCAGCATTTT.

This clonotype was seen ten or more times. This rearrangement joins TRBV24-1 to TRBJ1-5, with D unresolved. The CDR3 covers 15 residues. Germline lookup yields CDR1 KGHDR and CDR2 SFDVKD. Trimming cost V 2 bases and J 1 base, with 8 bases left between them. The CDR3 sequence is CATSDSTASNQPQHF. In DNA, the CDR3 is TGTGCCACCAGTGATTCTACAGCGAGCAATCAGCCCCAGCATTTT.

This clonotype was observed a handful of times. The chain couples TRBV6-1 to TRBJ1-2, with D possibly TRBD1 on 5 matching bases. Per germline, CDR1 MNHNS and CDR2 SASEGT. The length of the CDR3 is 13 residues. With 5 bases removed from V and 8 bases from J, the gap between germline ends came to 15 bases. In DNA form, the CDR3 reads TGTGCCAGCAGTACCCAGGGAACCCGAGGCTACACCTTC. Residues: CASSTQGTRGYTF.

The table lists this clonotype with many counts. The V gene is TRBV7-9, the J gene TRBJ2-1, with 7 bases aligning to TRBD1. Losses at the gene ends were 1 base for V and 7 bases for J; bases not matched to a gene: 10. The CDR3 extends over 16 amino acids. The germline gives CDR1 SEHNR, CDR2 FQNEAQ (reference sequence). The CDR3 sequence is CASSLVSQGPRNEQFF. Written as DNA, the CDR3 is TGTGCCAGCAGCTTAGTGTCACAGGGGCCCCGAAATGAGCAGTTCTTC.

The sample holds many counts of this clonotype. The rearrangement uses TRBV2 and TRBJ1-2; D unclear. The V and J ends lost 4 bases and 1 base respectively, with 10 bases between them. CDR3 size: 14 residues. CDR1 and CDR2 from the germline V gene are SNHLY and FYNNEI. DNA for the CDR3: TGTGCCAGCAGTGTACAACAGAGTAACTATGGCTACACCTTC. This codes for CASSVQQSNYGYTF.

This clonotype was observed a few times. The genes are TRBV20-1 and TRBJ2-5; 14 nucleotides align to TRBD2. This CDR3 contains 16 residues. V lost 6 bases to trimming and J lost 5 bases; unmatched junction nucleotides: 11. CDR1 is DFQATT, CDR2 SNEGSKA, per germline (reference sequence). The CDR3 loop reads CSADGLAGGSGETQYF. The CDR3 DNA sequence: TGCAGTGCCGACGGACTAGCGGGGGGATCTGGGGAGACCCAGTACTTC.

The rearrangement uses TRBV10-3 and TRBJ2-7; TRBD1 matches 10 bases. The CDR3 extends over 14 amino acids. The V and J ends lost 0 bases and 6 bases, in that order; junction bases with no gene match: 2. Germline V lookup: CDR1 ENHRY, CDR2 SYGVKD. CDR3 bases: TGTGCCATCAGTGAGTCTGGGACAGGGGTCGAGCAGTACTTC. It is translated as CAISESGTGVEQYF.

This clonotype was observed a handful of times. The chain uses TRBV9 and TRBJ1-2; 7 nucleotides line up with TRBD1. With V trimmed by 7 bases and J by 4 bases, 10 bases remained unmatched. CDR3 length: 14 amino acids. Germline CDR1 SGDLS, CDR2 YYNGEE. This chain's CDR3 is CASAAGDSTYGYTF. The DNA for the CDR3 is TGTGCCAGCGCCGCTGGGGACAGTACCTATGGCTACACCTTC.

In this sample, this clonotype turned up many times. The CDR3 sequence is CSVLPGGRGYGYTF. In nucleotides, the CDR3 is TGCAGCGTTCTTCCAGGGGGCCGGGGCTATGGCTACACCTTC. V gene TRBV29-1 combines with J gene TRBJ1-2, with 8 nucleotides matching TRBD1. Germline CDR1 SQVTM, CDR2 ANQGSEA. V shed 5 bases, J shed 4 bases, and the junction held 9 bases outside the gene matches. The CDR3 contains 14 residues. The complete variable domain, with remaining parts taken from reference TRBV29-1 and TRBJ1-2, reads SAVISQKPSRDICQRGTSLTIQCQVDSQVTMMFWYRQQPGQSLTLIATANQGSEATYESGFVIDKFPISRPNLTFSTLTVSNMSPEDSSIYLCSVLPGGRGYGYTFGSGTRLTVV.

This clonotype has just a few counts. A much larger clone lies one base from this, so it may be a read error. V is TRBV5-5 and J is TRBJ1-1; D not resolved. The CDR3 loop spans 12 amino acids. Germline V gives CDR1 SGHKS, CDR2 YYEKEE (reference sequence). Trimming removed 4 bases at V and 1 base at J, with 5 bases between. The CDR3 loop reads CASSTENTEAFF. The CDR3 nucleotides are TGTGCCAGCAGCACAGAGAACACTGAAGCTTTCTTT.

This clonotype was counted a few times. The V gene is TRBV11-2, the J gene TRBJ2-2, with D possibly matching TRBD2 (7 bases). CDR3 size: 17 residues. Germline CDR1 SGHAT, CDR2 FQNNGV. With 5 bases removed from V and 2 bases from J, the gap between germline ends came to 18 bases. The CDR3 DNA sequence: TGTGCCAGCAGCCTCCCTAGGGGGGGCCTAAACACCGGGGAGCTGTTTTTT. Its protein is CASSLPRGGLNTGELFF.

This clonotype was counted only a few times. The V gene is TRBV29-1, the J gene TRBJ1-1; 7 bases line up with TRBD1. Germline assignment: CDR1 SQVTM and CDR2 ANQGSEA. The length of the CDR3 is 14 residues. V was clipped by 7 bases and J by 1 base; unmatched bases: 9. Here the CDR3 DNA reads TGCAGCGGACAGGGAGGGTCCGGGAACACTGAAGCTTTCTTT. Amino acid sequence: CSGQGGSGNTEAFF.

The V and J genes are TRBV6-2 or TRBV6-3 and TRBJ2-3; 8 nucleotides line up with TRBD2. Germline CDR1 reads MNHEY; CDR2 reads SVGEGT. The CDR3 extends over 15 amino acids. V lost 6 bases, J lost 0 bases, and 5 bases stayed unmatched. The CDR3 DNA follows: TGTGCCAGCAGCCGGACTAGCACTAGCACAGATACGCAGTATTTT. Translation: CASSRTSTSTDTQYF.

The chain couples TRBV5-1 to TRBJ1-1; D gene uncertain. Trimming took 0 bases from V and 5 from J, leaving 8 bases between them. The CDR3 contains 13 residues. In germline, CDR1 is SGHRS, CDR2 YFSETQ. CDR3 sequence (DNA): TGCGCCAGCAGCTTGGGGGAGGTAACTGAAGCTTTCTTT. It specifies CASSLGEVTEAFF.

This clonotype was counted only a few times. CDR3 DNA: TGTGCCAGCAGCTTGGGCCTGGGAGGAGACGCTGGAAACACCATATATTTT. This sequence encodes CASSLGLGGDAGNTIYF. V usage is TRBV5-6 and J usage is TRBJ1-3, with no clear D. Trimming shortened V by 0 bases and J by 2 bases, and 15 bases separated the two germline ends. The CDR3 totals 17 residues. Germline V gene sequence: CDR1 SGHDT, CDR2 YYEEEE.

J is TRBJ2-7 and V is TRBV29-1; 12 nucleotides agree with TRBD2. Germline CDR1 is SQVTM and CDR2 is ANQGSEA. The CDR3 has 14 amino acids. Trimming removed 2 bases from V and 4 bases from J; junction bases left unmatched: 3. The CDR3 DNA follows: TGCAGCGTTGAACTAGCGGGGGGGCAATACGAGCAGTACTTC. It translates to CSVELAGGQYEQYF.

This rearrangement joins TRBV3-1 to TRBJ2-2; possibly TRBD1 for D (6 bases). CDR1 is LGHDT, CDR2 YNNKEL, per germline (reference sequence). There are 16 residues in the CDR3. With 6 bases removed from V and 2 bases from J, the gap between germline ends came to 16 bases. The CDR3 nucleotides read TGTGCCAGCAGACCTCCAGGGGCCTCCAACACCGGGGAGCTGTTTTTT. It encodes CASRPPGASNTGELFF. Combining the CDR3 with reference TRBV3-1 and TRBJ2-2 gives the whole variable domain DTAVSQTPKYLVTQMGNDKSIKCEQNLGHDTMYWYKQDSKKFLKIMFSYNNKELIINETVPNRFSPKSPDKAHLNLHINSLELGDSAVYFCASRPPGASNTGELFFGEGSRLTVL.

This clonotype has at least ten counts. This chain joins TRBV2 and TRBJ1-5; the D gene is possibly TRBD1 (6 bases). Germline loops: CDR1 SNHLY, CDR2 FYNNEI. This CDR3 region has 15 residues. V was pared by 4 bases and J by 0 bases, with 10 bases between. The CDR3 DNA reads TGTGCCAGCAGTGCGGGGACACTTAGCAATCAGCCCCAGCATTTT. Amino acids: CASSAGTLSNQPQHF.

The CDR3 sequence is CASSQDGNLYGYTF. DNA of the CDR3: TGCGCCAGCAGCCAAGATGGGAACCTCTATGGCTACACCTTC. This chain connects TRBV4-1 to TRBJ1-2; D gene ambiguous. V was clipped by 0 bases and J by 4 bases, with 9 bases between them. The CDR3 runs 14 residues. Germline values: CDR1 MGHRA, CDR2 YSYEKL.

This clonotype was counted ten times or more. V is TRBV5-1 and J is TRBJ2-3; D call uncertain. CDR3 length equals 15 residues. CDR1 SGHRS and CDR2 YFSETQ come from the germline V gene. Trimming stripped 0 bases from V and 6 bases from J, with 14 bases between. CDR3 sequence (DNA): TGCGCCAGCAGCTTGGCCCCTGGGGTAGGGGATACGCAGTATTTT. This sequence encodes CASSLAPGVGDTQYF.

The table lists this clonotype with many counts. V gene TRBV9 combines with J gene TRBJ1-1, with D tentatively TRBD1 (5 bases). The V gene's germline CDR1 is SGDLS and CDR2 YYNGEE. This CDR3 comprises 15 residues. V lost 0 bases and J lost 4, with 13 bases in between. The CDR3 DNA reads TGTGCCAGCAGCGTAGATGGGGGGATTGGCACTGAAGCTTTCTTT. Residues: CASSVDGGIGTEAFF.

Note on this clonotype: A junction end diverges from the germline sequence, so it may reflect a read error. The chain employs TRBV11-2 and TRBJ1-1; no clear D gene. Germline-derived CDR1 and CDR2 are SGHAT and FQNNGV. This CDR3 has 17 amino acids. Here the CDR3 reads CASSSTPNRAMNAEAFF. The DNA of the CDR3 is TGTGCCAGCAGCTCCACGCCAAATCGGGCTATGAACGCTGAAGCTTTCTTT.

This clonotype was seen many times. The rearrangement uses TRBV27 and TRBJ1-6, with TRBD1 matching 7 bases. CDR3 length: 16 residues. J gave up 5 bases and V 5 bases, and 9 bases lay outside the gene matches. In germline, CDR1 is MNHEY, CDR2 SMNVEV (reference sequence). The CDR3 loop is CASSPRQGRNNSPLHF. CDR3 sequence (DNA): TGTGCCAGCAGTCCCCGACAGGGTCGGAATAATTCACCCCTCCACTTT.

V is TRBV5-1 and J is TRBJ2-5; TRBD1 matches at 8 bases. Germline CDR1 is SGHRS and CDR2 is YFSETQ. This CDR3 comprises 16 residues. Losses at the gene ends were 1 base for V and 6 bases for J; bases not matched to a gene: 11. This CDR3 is CASSLYHPDREKTQYF. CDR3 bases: TGCGCCAGCAGCTTGTATCACCCGGACAGGGAAAAGACCCAGTACTTC.

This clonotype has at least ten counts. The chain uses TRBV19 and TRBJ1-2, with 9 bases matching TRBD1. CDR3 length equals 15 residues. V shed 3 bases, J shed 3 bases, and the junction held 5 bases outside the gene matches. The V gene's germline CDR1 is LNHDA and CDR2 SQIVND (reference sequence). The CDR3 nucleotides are TGTGCCAGTAGTATTCAACAGGGGGCGGACTATGGCTACACCTTC. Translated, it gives CASSIQQGADYGYTF.

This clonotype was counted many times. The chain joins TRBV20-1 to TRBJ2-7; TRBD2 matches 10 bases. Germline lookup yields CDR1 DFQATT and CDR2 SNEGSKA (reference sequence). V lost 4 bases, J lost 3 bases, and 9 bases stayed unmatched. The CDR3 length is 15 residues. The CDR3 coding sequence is TGCAGTGCTAAGGGCCTAGCGGGGGTTGGCTACGAGCAGTACTTC. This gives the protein CSAKGLAGVGYEQYF.